The sample holds one count of the clone carrying this T cell receptor beta chain. The target antigen is unknown. Germline-derived CDR1 and CDR2 are SGHRS and YFSETQ. V lost 4 bases and J lost 6; bases outside the gene matches: 15. The CDR3 totals 17 residues. These data belong to a study of T cell responses to AZD1222 COVID-19 vaccine. Overall study: Second doses at about 4 or about 12 weeks were pooled.

Study outcomes and limitations: The donor group comprised mostly white British people and more females; the analysis possibly underestimated clonal diversity. A reported finding is that nearly half of spike-specific TCRs target unmutated variant regions.

Profiled with immunoSEQ multiplex PCR; TCRdb holds only in-frame clones, not every one. The data hold some 150,000 clones, with around 92% observed a single time. The sequence came from an adult in good health. V usage is TRBV5-1 and J usage is TRBJ2-1, with 8 bases matching TRBD2. The sequencing here drew on peripheral blood, taken on day 0 of AZD1222 vaccination. CDR3 sequence: CASSPLSGGGIGNEQFF. CDR3 bases: TGCGCCAGCAGCCCCTTGTCCGGGGGGGGAATCGGCAATGAGCAGTTCTTC.